This T cell receptor (beta chain) was identified in a study of control samples from healthy donors and cancer patients. CDR1 and CDR2 (germline): SGHRS, YFSETQ. V lost 5 bases and J lost 8; bases outside the gene matches: 7. This CDR3 is built from 14 residues. TCRdb's table, derived via immunoSEQ multiplex PCR, lists solely in-frame clones and lacks some. Of about 130,000 clones listed, approximately 90% were seen once; the top ten hold roughly 1.9%. Input material: blood. The chain employs TRBV5-1 and TRBJ1-4; 9 bases are a match to TRBD1. The sequence derives from a woman aged 50 to 60 in good health. CDR3 sequence reads: CASRFGTGLEKLFF. CDR3 DNA: TGCGCCAGCAGGTTCGGGACAGGGCTCGAAAAACTGTTTTTT.